Presented here are 3 T cell receptor beta chains from one specimen sequenced in a study of response to subunit inactivated influenza vaccine. TCRdb used MiXCR to reprocess the RT-PCR reads, holding one entry per CDR3 protein. The sample holds roughly 670,000 distinct CDR3 sequences, 14% seen once. The sample was PBMCs from blood, taken about 14 days before vaccination. The source is a man in his fifties who received an inactivated influenza vaccine.

Many counts were recorded for this clonotype. This sequence joins TRBV7-8 and TRBJ2-4; D gene ambiguous. This CDR3 comprises 13 residues. Germline values: CDR1 SGHVS, CDR2 FQNEAQ. Trimming removed 8 bases from V and 0 bases from J, with 8 bases in between. CDR3 bases: TGTGCCAGCTCCCCCCCAGCCAAAAACATTCAGTACTTC. Translating it yields CASSPPAKNIQYF.

This clonotype was observed a few times. The gene calls are TRBV20-1 and TRBJ1-2, with D possibly TRBD1 on 5 matching bases. From germline, CDR1 is DFQATT and CDR2 SNEGSKA (reference sequence). This CDR3 comprises 12 residues. Trimming cost V 5 bases and J 8 bases, with 15 bases left between them. DNA for the CDR3: TGCAGTGCTTTGCAGGGACCCGAAGGCTACACCTTC. It translates to CSALQGPEGYTF.

This clonotype has ten or more counts. The V and J genes are TRBV28 and TRBJ2-1; the D is unclear. Germline V gene sequence: CDR1 MDHEN, CDR2 SYDVKM. CDR3 size: 13 residues. V was shortened by 0 bases and J by 10 bases, with 10 bases between the two germline ends. CDR3 bases: TGTGCCAGCAGTTTATGGCCGGTTGGGGAGCAGTTCTTC. This codes for CASSLWPVGEQFF.